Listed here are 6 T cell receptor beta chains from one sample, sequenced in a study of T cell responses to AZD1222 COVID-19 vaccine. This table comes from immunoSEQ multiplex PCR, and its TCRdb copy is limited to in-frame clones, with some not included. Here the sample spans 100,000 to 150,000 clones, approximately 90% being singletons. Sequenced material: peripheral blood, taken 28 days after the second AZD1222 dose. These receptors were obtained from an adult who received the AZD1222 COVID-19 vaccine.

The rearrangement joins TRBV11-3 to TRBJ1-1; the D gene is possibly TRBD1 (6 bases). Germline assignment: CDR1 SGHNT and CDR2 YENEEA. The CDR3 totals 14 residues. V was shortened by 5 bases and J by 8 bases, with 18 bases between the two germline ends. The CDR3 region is CASSPRQAVGEAFF. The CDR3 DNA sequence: TGTGCCAGCAGCCCTCGACAGGCGGTGGGGGAAGCTTTCTTT.

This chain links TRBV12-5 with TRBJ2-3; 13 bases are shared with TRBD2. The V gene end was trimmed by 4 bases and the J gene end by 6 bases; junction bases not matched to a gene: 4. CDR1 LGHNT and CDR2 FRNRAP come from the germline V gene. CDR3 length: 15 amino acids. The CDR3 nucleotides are TGTGCTAGTGGTTCCGGGACTAGCGGGGCCGATACGCAGTATTTT. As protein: CASGSGTSGADTQYF.

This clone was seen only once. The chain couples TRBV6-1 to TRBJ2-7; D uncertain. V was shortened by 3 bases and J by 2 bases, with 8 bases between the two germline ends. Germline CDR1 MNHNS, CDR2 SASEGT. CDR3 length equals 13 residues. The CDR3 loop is CASSDARAYEQYF. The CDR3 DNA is TGTGCCAGCAGTGATGCACGGGCCTACGAGCAGTACTTC.

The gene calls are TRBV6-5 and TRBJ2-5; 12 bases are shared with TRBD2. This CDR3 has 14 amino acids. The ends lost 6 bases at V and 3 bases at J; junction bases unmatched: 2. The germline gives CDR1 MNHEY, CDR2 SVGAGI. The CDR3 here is CASSRLAGEETQYF. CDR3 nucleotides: TGTGCCAGCAGCCGACTAGCGGGAGAAGAGACCCAGTACTTC.

In DNA, the CDR3 is TGTGCCACCGGAAGAGTTGCGGGGGGCTCCTACAATGAGCAGTTCTTC. As protein: CATGRVAGGSYNEQFF. J is TRBJ2-1 and V is TRBV24-1; 8 nucleotides match TRBD2. V was clipped by 9 bases and J by 0 bases; unmatched bases: 9. Germline CDR1 reads KGHDR; CDR2 reads SFDVKD. The CDR3 consists of 16 residues.

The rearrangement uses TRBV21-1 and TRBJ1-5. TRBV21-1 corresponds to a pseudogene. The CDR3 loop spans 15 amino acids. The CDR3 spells CASSPPRRRFQPQHF. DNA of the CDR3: TGTGCCAGCAGCCCCCCGCGTAGGAGGTTTCAGCCCCAGCATTTT.